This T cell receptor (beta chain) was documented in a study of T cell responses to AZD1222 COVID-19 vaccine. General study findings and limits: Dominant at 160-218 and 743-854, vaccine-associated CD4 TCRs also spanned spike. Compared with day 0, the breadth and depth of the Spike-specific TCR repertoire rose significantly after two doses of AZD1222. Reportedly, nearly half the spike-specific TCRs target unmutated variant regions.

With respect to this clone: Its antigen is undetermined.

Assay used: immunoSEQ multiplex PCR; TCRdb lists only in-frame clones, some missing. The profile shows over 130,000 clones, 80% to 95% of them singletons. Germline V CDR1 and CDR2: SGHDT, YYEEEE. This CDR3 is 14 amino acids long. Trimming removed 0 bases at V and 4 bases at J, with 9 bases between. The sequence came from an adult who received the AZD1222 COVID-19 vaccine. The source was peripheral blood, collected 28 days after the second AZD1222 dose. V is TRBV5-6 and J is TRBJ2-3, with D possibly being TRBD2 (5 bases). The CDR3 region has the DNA TGTGCCAGCAGCTTGGGAGGGAGCGCAGATACGCAGTATTTT. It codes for CASSLGGSADTQYF. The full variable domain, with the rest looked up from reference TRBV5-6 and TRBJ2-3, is DAGVTQSPTHLIKTRGQQVTLRCSPKSGHDTVSWYQQALGQGPQFIFQYYEEEERQRGNFPDRFSGHQFPNYSSELNVNALLLGDSALYLCASSLGGSADTQYFGPGTRLTVL.